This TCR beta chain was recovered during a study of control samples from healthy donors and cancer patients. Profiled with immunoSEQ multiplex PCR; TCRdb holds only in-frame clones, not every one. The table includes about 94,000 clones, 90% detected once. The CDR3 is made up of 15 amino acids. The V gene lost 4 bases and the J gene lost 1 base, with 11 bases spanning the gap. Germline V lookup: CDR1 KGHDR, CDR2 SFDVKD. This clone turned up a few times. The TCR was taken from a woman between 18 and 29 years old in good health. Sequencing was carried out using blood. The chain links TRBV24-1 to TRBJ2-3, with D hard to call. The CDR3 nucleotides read TGTGCCACCAGTGACCCGACATGGGGCACAGATACGCAGTATTTT. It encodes CATSDPTWGTDTQYF.